The next 15 T cell receptor beta chains were all read from a single sample in a study of blood T cell repertoires in COVID-19. TCRdb's copy holds only in-frame clones and misses some; the assay was immunoSEQ multiplex PCR. The data hold approximately 240,000 clones, with about nine tenths observed a single time. Sequencing was performed on PBMCs or T cells enriched from blood (not recorded which). These receptors originate from a woman younger than 30 who had recovered from COVID-19.

This chain uses TRBV2 with TRBJ1-1; 7 bases line up with TRBD1. The CDR3 runs 17 residues. V was clipped by 4 bases and J by 0 bases; unmatched bases: 11. Looked up from germline, CDR1 is SNHLY and CDR2 is FYNNEI. The CDR3 DNA follows: TGTGCCAGCAGTGGCCGGCACAGGGGAAGTATGAACACTGAAGCTTTCTTT. Its translation is CASSGRHRGSMNTEAFF.

The V and J genes are TRBV4-2 and TRBJ1-2, with 9 bases lining up with TRBD1. The CDR3 is 18 residues long. The junction had 13 bases not matched to a gene; V was cut back by 0 bases and J by 5 bases. Germline CDR1 reads LGHNA; CDR2 reads YNFKEQ. The CDR3 loop reads CASSQDRMRDRAGYGYTF. As DNA, the CDR3 is TGTGCCAGCAGCCAAGACAGGATGAGGGACAGGGCTGGTTATGGCTACACCTTC.

The rearrangement links TRBV6-4 to TRBJ2-3, with 11 bases lining up with TRBD2. CDR3 size: 15 residues. Germline CDR1 and CDR2: MRHNA and SNTAGT. V was clipped by 5 bases and J by 2 bases; unmatched bases: 3. This chain's CDR3 is CASSPTSGVTDTQYF. The CDR3 DNA reads as TGTGCCAGCAGTCCGACTAGCGGGGTCACAGATACGCAGTATTTT.

The rearrangement uses TRBV19 and TRBJ1-2; 7 bases fit TRBD1. This CDR3 has 14 residues. The V and J ends lost 10 bases and 1 base, in that order; junction bases with no gene match: 9. The germline V gene has CDR1 LNHDA and CDR2 SQIVND (reference sequence). The CDR3 DNA follows: TGTGCCACCCAAGACAGGGAGAATAACTATGGCTACACCTTC. It is translated as CATQDRENNYGYTF.

The chain recombines TRBV6-7 with TRBJ2-6; D perhaps matches TRBD2 (7 bases). TRBV6-7 is sorted into the ORF group, with uncertain function. V lost 8 bases to trimming and J lost 2 bases, with 25 bases between them. This CDR3 contains 19 residues. The CDR3 reads CASRGGCGGPVPGANVLTF. The CDR3, as DNA: TGTGCCAGCCGCGGTGGATGCGGGGGCCCCGTGCCTGGGGCCAACGTCCTGACTTTC.

This chain links TRBV18 with TRBJ2-1, with 7 bases that match TRBD2. The trim removed 2 bases at V and 2 bases at J, leaving 3 bases unmatched. Germline V gene data show CDR1 as KGHSH and CDR2 as LQKENI. This CDR3 has 15 residues. CDR3 loop: CASSPGGGPYNEQFF. The CDR3 DNA follows: TGTGCCAGCTCACCAGGGGGGGGACCCTACAATGAGCAGTTCTTC.

The chain uses TRBV2 and TRBJ1-6, with TRBD1 matching over 7 bases. The CDR3 has 13 amino acids. CDR1 and CDR2 (germline): SNHLY, FYNNEI. The V gene end was trimmed by 11 bases and the J gene end by 6 bases; junction bases not matched to a gene: 7. DNA of the CDR3: TGTGCCGGGCAGACAGGGAGTAATTCACCCCTCCACTTT. This translates into CAGQTGSNSPLHF.

This chain links TRBV28 with TRBJ1-1, with D possibly TRBD1 on 5 matching bases. Between the trimmed V and J ends, which lost 0 bases and 1 base, there was a span of 9 bases. The germline CDR1 and CDR2 sequences are MDHEN and SYDVKM. The CDR3 is 15 residues long. CDR3 coding DNA: TGTGCCAGCAGTTTATGGGGACTAACGAACACTGAAGCTTTCTTT. As protein: CASSLWGLTNTEAFF.

This clone was seen a single time. The rearrangement uses TRBV7-2 and TRBJ2-1; D uncertain. From germline, CDR1 is SGHTA and CDR2 FQGNSA. The CDR3 is 12 residues long. Trimming shortened V by 2 bases and J by 13 bases, and 12 bases separated the two germline ends. Here the CDR3 reads CASSLRRSTQFF. CDR3 coding DNA: TGTGCCAGCAGCTTAAGGCGGAGTACACAGTTCTTC.

The chain links TRBV6-5 to TRBJ2-5; 8 bases are a match to TRBD2. Germline lookup yields CDR1 MNHEY and CDR2 SVGAGI. This CDR3 has 14 amino acids. Here the CDR3 reads CASSPSGGPRTQYF. CDR3 coding DNA: TGTGCAAGCTCCCCTTCGGGGGGGCCTAGGACCCAGTACTTC.

The chain recombines TRBV7-3 with TRBJ2-1; TRBD1 agrees at 8 bases. V lost 5 bases to trimming and J lost 7 bases; unmatched junction nucleotides: 7. There are 14 residues in the CDR3. Germline CDR1 SGHTA, CDR2 FQGTGA. The CDR3 loop reads CASSPRDRRNEQFF. CDR3 DNA: TGTGCCAGCAGCCCCCGGGACAGGCGGAATGAGCAGTTCTTC.

The rearrangement uses TRBV10-2 and TRBJ2-3, with 7 bases lining up with TRBD2. The CDR3 contains 13 residues. CDR1 is WSHSY and CDR2 is SAAADI in the germline V gene. The V and J ends lost 8 bases and 4 bases, in that order; junction bases with no gene match: 6. The CDR3: CASGRLAADTQYF. CDR3 nucleotide sequence: TGCGCCAGCGGTAGACTAGCAGCAGATACGCAGTATTTT.

This clone was picked up one time. The V and J genes are TRBV6-5 and TRBJ2-7, with 8 bases identical to TRBD1. Trimming removed 7 bases from V and 0 bases from J; junction bases left unmatched: 5. The CDR3 totals 14 residues. The germline gives CDR1 MNHEY, CDR2 SVGAGI. The CDR3 here is CASTRTGFSYEQYF. The CDR3 DNA is TGTGCCAGCACTAGGACAGGGTTCTCCTACGAGCAGTACTTC.

V is TRBV27 and J is TRBJ1-1; D unresolved. CDR1 is MNHEY, CDR2 SMNVEV, per germline (reference sequence). The CDR3 has 17 amino acids. Trimming took off 1 base at V and 4 bases at J, with 19 bases between the two ends. The DNA of the CDR3 is TGTGCCAGCAGTTTATATAAGAGGTGGAGTCCTCCCACTGAAGCTTTCTTT. It encodes CASSLYKRWSPPTEAFF.

The chain recombines TRBV19 with TRBJ1-5; TRBD1 matches 7 bases. The CDR3 loop spans 18 amino acids. The ends lost 4 bases at V and 2 bases at J; junction bases unmatched: 14. CDR1 is LNHDA and CDR2 is SQIVND in the germline V gene (reference sequence). The CDR3 spells CASSTPSRGGLRNQPQHF. The CDR3 DNA reads TGTGCCAGTAGTACCCCTTCGAGAGGGGGCCTACGCAATCAGCCCCAGCATTTT.